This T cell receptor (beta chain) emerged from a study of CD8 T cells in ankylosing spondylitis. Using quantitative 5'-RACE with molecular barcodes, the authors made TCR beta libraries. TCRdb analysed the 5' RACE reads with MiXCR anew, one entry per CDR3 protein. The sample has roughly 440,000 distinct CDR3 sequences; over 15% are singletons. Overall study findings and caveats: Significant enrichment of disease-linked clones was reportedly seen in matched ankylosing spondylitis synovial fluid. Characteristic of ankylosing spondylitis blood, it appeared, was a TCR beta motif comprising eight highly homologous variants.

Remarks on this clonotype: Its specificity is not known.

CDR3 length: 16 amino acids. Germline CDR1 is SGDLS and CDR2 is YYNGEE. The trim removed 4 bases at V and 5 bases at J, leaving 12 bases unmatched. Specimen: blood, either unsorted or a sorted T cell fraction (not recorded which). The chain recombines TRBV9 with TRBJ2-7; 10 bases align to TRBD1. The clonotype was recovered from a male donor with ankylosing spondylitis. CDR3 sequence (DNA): TGTGCCAGCAGCTATTCCGGGACAGGGGACCAAGACGAGCAGTACTTC. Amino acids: CASSYSGTGDQDEQYF.